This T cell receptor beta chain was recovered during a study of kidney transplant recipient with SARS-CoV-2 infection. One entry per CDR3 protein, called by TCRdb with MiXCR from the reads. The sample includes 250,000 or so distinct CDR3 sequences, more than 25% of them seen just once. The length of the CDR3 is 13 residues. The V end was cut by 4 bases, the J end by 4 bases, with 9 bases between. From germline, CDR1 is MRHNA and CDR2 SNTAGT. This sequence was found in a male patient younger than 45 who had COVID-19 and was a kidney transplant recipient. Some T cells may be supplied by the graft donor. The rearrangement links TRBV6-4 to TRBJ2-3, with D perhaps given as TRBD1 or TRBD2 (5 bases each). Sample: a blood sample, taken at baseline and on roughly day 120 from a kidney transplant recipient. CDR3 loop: CASSVQGADTQYF. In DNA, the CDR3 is TGTGCCAGCAGTGTTCAGGGAGCAGATACGCAGTATTTT.